A single sample gave rise to the 23 T cell receptor beta chains below, sequenced in a study of technical replicates of blood from several donors (dated by TCRdb to about 2017). The method was the immunoSEQ multiplex PCR assay. This is the immuneACCESS table as TCRdb keeps it, with only in-frame sequences that have V and J called. A part of the clones is gone; compared with another copy, unresolved V genes explain less than half, and the rest is unexplained. The sample includes around 93,000 clones, with approximately 95% observed a single time. Of the sample, less than 0.35% falls within the top ten clones. The sequencing input was T cells isolated from PBMCs. The receptors come from a human donor in good health.

The gene calls are TRBV7-8 and TRBJ2-1; D not resolved. The CDR3 length is 15 residues. The germline gives CDR1 SGHVS, CDR2 FQNEAQ. V was cut by 0 bases and J by 0 bases, with 6 bases left in between. The CDR3 region has the DNA TGTGCCAGCAGCTTAGCGGTAGACTCCTACAATGAGCAGTTCTTC. The encoded protein is CASSLAVDSYNEQFF. Together with reference TRBV7-8 and TRBJ2-1, the CDR3 gives the full variable domain: GAGVSQSPRYKVAKRGQDVALRCDPISGHVSLFWYQQALGQGPEFLTYFQNEAQLDKSGLPSDRFFAERPEGSVSTLKIQRTQQEDSAVYLCASSLAVDSYNEQFFGPGTRLTVL.

V is TRBV12-5 and J is TRBJ2-5; 13 nucleotides agree with TRBD2. This CDR3 contains 14 residues. After removal of 9 bases from V and 4 bases from J, the junction contained 5 bases not matched to a gene. In germline, CDR1 is LGHNT, CDR2 FRNRAP. This chain's CDR3 is CARRLAGGGETQYF. DNA for the CDR3: TGTGCTAGACGACTAGCGGGAGGTGGAGAGACCCAGTACTTC.

This sequence joins TRBV7-7 and TRBJ2-1; possibly TRBD2 for D (7 bases). The germline V and J ends were trimmed by 1 base and 4 bases, with 11 bases remaining between them. This CDR3 has 15 residues. Germline CDR1 SSHAT, CDR2 FNYEAQ (reference sequence). The CDR3 nucleotides are TGTGCCAGCAGCTTAGGGGGGGGCGCGTACAATGAGCAGTTCTTC. Protein product: CASSLGGGAYNEQFF.

The table lists this clone with a count of one. This chain joins TRBV23-1 and TRBJ2-4, with D uncertain. TRBV23-1 is identified as an open reading frame with a role that is uncertain. Trimming took off 7 bases at V and 0 bases at J, with 19 bases between the two ends. This CDR3 has 17 residues. CDR3 loop: CASNQAWVRVAKNIQYF. The CDR3 DNA is TGCGCCAGCAACCAGGCTTGGGTCAGAGTAGCCAAAAACATTCAGTACTTC.

The V call is TRBV11-2, the J call TRBJ2-3; D unclear. Trimming stripped 1 base from V and 5 bases from J, with 4 bases between. This CDR3 contains 12 residues. Germline CDR1 SGHAT, CDR2 FQNNGV. The CDR3 loop reads CASSLGVDTQYF. For the CDR3, the DNA is TGTGCCAGCAGCTTAGGAGTAGATACGCAGTATTTT.

V usage is TRBV4-1 and J usage is TRBJ1-5; possible D gene TRBD1, 6 bases. Trimming removed 1 base from V and 5 bases from J, with 12 bases in between. This CDR3 is built from 15 residues. Germline lookup yields CDR1 MGHRA and CDR2 YSYEKL. The CDR3 nucleotides read TGCGCCAGCAGCCAAGGTGACAGGCGCCATCAGCCCCAGCATTTT. Translated: CASSQGDRRHQPQHF.

This chain joins TRBV6-1 and TRBJ1-6; D gene unclear. The CDR3 is 15 residues long. CDR1 and CDR2 from the germline V gene are MNHNS and SASEGT. V was pared by 5 bases and J by 0 bases, with 8 bases between. The CDR3 protein is CASSPRSSYNSPLHF. The CDR3 nucleotides are TGTGCCAGCAGTCCAAGGAGCTCCTATAATTCACCCCTCCACTTT.

The chain recombines TRBV2 with TRBJ1-4; 8 positions agree with TRBD1. The CDR3 runs to 18 residues. The J segment lost 6 bases and the V segment lost 6 bases, leaving 18 bases of the junction unmatched. The V gene's germline CDR1 is SNHLY and CDR2 FYNNEI. CDR3 bases: TGTGCCAGCAGGTTGGACAGGGAGGGCCCCATGATGGATGAAAAACTGTTTTTT. Translated: CASRLDREGPMMDEKLFF.

The J gene is TRBJ2-1, the V gene TRBV5-1; 12 nucleotides agree with TRBD1. The germline V gene encodes CDR1 SGHRS and CDR2 YFSETQ. The length of the CDR3 is 15 residues. Germline trimming cut 4 bases from V and 12 bases from J; bases unmatched to any gene: 11. CDR3 bases: TGCGCCAGCAGCCAGGGACAGGGGGCTTTCTGGGGGCAGTTCTTC. Translating gives CASSQGQGAFWGQFF.

Only a few counts were recorded for this clone. V and J are TRBV18 and TRBJ1-5, with TRBD1 as a possible D gene (6 bases). V lost 5 bases, J lost 3 bases, and 14 bases lay in between. CDR3 length: 15 amino acids. The germline CDR1 and CDR2 sequences are KGHSH and LQKENI. The CDR3 bases are TGTGCCAGCTCAGTCAACAGGGCTGTCAATCAGCCCCAGCATTTT. Translated: CASSVNRAVNQPQHF. Drawing the rest from reference TRBV18 and TRBJ1-5, the complete variable domain is NAGVMQNPRHLVRRRGQEARLRCSPMKGHSHVYWYRQLPEEGLKFMVYLQKENIIDESGMPKERFSAEFPKEGPSILRIQQVVRGDSAAYFCASSVNRAVNQPQHFGDGTRLSIL.

V and J are TRBV7-8 and TRBJ1-4; 8 bases line up with TRBD1. The CDR3 is 15 residues long. Germline V gene data show CDR1 as SGHVS and CDR2 as FQNEAQ. V lost 5 bases and J lost 3; bases outside the gene matches: 5. The CDR3 protein is CASSADRASNEKLFF. The CDR3 DNA reads TGTGCCAGCAGCGCGGACAGGGCCTCTAATGAAAAACTGTTTTTT. Using reference TRBV7-8 and TRBJ1-4 for the parts outside the CDR3, the full variable domain is GAGVSQSPRYKVAKRGQDVALRCDPISGHVSLFWYQQALGQGPEFLTYFQNEAQLDKSGLPSDRFFAERPEGSVSTLKIQRTQQEDSAVYLCASSADRASNEKLFFGSGTQLSVL.

The chain employs TRBV10-2 and TRBJ1-1; D uncertain. The germline V gene has CDR1 WSHSY and CDR2 SAAADI. The CDR3 is 14 residues long. Trimming stripped 5 bases from V and 5 bases from J, with 15 bases between. The CDR3 DNA follows: TGCGCCAGCAGTTTCGCCACGGGAGGGACTGAAGCTTTCTTT. Its translation is CASSFATGGTEAFF.

The CDR3 loop is CASSLYGLETDTQYF. CDR3 in DNA: TGTGCCAGCAGCTTGTATGGACTAGAGACAGATACGCAGTATTTT. The V and J genes are TRBV7-3 and TRBJ2-3; TRBD2 aligns across 7 bases. Germline loops: CDR1 SGHTA, CDR2 FQGTGA. Losses at the gene ends were 3 bases for V and 3 bases for J; bases not matched to a gene: 6. This CDR3 contains 15 residues.

CDR3 in amino acids: CASSLGGTSYEQYF. The CDR3 DNA sequence: TGTGCCAGCAGCTTGGGAGGGACTTCCTACGAGCAGTACTTC. The chain couples TRBV5-6 to TRBJ2-7; TRBD2 is a possible D gene (6 bases). Germline V gene lookup returns CDR1 SGHDT and CDR2 YYEEEE. This CDR3 is 14 amino acids long. The V end was cut by 0 bases, the J end by 1 base, with 8 bases between.

The chain employs TRBV6-5 and TRBJ1-2; D perhaps matches TRBD1 (5 bases). The CDR3 runs to 13 residues. CDR1 is MNHEY, CDR2 SVGAGI, per germline. With 4 bases removed from V and 3 bases from J, the gap between germline ends came to 9 bases. The CDR3 reads CASSLGDHYGYTF. The CDR3, as DNA: TGTGCCAGCAGTTTAGGGGATCACTATGGCTACACCTTC.

This sequence joins TRBV28 and TRBJ2-7, with TRBD1 matching over 7 bases. Looked up from germline, CDR1 is MDHEN and CDR2 is SYDVKM. V lost 4 bases, J lost 2 bases, and 8 bases stayed unmatched. This CDR3 contains 15 residues. CDR3 nucleotides: TGTGCCAGCAGTTCCGACTCACAGGGGACCTACGAGCAGTACTTC. It translates to CASSSDSQGTYEQYF.

The chain couples TRBV5-1 to TRBJ1-1; D gene ambiguous. V lost 1 base and J lost 4, with 8 bases in between. This CDR3 is built from 13 residues. Germline CDR1 and CDR2: SGHRS and YFSETQ. The CDR3 DNA reads as TGCGCCAGCAGCTTGTACGGAGGCACTGAAGCTTTCTTT. Its translation is CASSLYGGTEAFF.

The genes are TRBV25-1 and TRBJ2-7, with 7 bases that match TRBD2. The CDR3 is 13 amino acids. J lost 2 bases, V lost 3 bases, and 1 base had no gene match. Germline CDR1 and CDR2: MGHDK and SYGVNS. The CDR3 loop is CASSEGGTYEQYF. The DNA for the CDR3 is TGTGCCAGCAGTGAGGGAGGGACCTACGAGCAGTACTTC.

The chain is built from TRBV7-9 and TRBJ2-5; D perhaps matches TRBD1 (6 bases). From germline, CDR1 is SEHNR and CDR2 FQNEAQ (reference sequence). V was trimmed by 1 base and J by 4 bases, leaving 7 bases between them. This CDR3 comprises 13 residues. CDR3 nucleotides: TGTGCCAGCAGCTTAGTACAGGGAGAGACCCAGTACTTC. The encoded protein is CASSLVQGETQYF. The variable domain in full, with the rest retrieved from reference TRBV7-9 and TRBJ2-5, is DTGVSQNPRHKITKRGQNVTFRCDPISEHNRLYWYRQTLGQGPEFLTYFQNEAQLEKSRLLSDRFSAERPKGSFSTLEIQRTEQGDSAMYLCASSLVQGETQYFGPGTRLLVL.

The chain couples TRBV7-8 to TRBJ2-5, with 10 bases identical to TRBD2. CDR3 length equals 16 residues. V dropped 4 bases and J dropped 5; count of bases not matched to a gene: 10. CDR1 is SGHVS and CDR2 is FQNEAQ in the germline V gene. The chain's CDR3 is CASSSDGSGRPETQYF. CDR3 sequence (DNA): TGTGCCAGCAGCTCCGATGGTAGCGGGAGGCCGGAGACCCAGTACTTC.

The chain couples TRBV25-1 to TRBJ2-1, with 11 bases fitting TRBD2. The germline V gene has CDR1 MGHDK and CDR2 SYGVNS. The CDR3 sequence is 17 residues long. The junction had 10 bases not matched to a gene; V was cut back by 3 bases and J by 6 bases. The CDR3, as DNA: TGTGCCAGCAGTGATCCCCCCGGGACTAGCGGCTCCAATGAGCAGTTCTTC. Its protein product is CASSDPPGTSGSNEQFF.

The chain recombines TRBV5-6 with TRBJ2-7; 9 bases are shared with TRBD2. The CDR3 spans 15 residues. Germline CDR1 reads SGHDT; CDR2 reads YYEEEE. Trimming at V came to 3 bases and at J to 7 bases, leaving 11 bases not matched to a gene. CDR3 nucleotides: TGTGCCAGCAGCTCACTTACTAGCGGGCTGGTTGAGCAGTACTTC. Translation gives CASSSLTSGLVEQYF.

The V and J genes are TRBV18 and TRBJ2-7, with D maybe TRBD1 (5 bases). The germline V gene encodes CDR1 KGHSH and CDR2 LQKENI. Trimming took 2 bases from V and 0 from J, leaving 8 bases between them. CDR3 length: 14 amino acids. As DNA, the CDR3 is TGTGCCAGCTCACCAGAGACAGTCTCCTACGAGCAGTACTTC. Its protein is CASSPETVSYEQYF.